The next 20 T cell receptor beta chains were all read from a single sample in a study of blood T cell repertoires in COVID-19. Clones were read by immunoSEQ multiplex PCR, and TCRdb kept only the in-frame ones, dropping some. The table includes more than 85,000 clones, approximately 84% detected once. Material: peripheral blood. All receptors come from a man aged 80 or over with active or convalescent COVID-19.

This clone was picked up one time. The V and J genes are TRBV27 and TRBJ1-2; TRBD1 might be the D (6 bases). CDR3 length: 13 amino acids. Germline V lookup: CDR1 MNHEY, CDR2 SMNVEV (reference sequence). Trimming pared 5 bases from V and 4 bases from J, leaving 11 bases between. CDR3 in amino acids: CASSLTGSYGYTF. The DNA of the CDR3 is TGTGCCAGCAGTCTGACAGGTTCCTATGGCTACACCTTC.

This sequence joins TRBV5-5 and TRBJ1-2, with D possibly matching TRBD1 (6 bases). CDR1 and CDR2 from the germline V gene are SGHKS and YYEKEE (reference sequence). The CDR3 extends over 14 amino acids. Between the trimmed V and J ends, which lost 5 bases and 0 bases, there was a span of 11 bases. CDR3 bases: TGTGCCAGCAGTCCTTGGACAGCTAACTATGGCTACACCTTC. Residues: CASSPWTANYGYTF. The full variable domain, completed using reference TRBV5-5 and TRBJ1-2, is DAGVTQSPTHLIKTRGQQVTLRCSPISGHKSVSWYQQVLGQGPQFIFQYYEKEERGRGNFPDRFSARQFPNYSSELNVNALLLGDSALYLCASSPWTANYGYTFGSGTRLTVV.

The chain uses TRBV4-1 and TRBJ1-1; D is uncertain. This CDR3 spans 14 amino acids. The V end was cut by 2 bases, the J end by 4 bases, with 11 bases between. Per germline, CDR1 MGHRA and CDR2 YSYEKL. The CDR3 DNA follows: TGCGCCAGCAGCCAACCAGCCCGGGGCACTGAAGCTTTCTTT. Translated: CASSQPARGTEAFF.

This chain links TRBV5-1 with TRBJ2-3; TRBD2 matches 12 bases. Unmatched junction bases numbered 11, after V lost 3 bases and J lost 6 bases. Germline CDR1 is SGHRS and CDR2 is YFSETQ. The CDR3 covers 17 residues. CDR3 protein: CASSWGPGLAGGDTQYF. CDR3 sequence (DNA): TGCGCCAGCAGCTGGGGTCCGGGACTAGCGGGCGGGGATACGCAGTATTTT.

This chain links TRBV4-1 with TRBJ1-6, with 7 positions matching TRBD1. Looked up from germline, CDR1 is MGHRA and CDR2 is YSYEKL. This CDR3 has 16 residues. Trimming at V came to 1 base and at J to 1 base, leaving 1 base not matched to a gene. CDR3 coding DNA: TGCGCCAGCAGCCAAGCAGGGGGATCCTATAATTCACCCCTCCACTTT. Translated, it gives CASSQAGGSYNSPLHF.

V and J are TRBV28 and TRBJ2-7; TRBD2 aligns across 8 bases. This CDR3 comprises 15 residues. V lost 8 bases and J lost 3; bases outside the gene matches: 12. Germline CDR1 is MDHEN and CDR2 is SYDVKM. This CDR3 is CASCYRGGTGYEQYF. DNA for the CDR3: TGTGCCAGCTGTTACCGGGGGGGGACTGGCTACGAGCAGTACTTC.

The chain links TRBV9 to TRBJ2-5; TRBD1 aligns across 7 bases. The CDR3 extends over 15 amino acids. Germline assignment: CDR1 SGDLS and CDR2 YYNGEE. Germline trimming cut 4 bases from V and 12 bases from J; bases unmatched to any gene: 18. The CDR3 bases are TGTGCCAGCAGCCCCTTGGGACAGACTTTATCGGTAAAGTACTTC. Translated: CASSPLGQTLSVKYF.

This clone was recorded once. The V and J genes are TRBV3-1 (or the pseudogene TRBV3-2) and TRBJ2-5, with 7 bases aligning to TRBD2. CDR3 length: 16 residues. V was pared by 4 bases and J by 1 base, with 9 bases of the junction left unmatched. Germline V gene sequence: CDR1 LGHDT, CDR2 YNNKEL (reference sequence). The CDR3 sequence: CASSRFTGGGQETQYF. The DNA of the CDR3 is TGTGCCAGCAGCCGATTCACGGGCGGGGGCCAAGAGACCCAGTACTTC.

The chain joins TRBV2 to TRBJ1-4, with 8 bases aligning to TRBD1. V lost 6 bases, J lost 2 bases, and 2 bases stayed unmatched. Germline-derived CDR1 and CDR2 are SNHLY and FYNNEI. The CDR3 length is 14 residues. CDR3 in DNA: TGTGCCAGCAGGGACAGGGCCACTAATGAAAAACTGTTTTTT. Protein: CASRDRATNEKLFF. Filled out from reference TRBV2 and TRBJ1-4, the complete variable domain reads EPEVTQTPSHQVTQMGQEVILRCVPISNHLYFYWYRQILGQKVEFLVSFYNNEISEKSEIFDDQFSVERPDGSNFTLKIRSTKLEDSAMYFCASRDRATNEKLFFGSGTQLSVL.

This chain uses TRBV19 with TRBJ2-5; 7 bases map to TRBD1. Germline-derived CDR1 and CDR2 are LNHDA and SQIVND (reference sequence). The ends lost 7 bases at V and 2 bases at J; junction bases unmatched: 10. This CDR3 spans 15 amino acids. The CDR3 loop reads CASTPGGPPQETQYF. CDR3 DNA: TGTGCCAGTACTCCAGGGGGTCCACCACAAGAGACCCAGTACTTC.

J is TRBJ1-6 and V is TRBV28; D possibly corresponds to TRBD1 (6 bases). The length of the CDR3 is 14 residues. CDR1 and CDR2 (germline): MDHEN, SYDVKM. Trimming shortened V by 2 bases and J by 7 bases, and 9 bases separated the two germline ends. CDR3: CASSLARGNSPLHF. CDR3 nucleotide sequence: TGTGCCAGCAGTTTAGCCAGGGGCAATTCACCCCTCCACTTT.

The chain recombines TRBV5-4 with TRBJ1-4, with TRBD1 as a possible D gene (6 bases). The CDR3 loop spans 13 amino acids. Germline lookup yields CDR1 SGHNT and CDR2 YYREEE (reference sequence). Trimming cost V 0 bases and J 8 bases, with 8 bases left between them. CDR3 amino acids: CASSLGGTEKLFF. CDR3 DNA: TGTGCCAGCAGCTTGGGGGGGACAGAAAAACTGTTTTTT.

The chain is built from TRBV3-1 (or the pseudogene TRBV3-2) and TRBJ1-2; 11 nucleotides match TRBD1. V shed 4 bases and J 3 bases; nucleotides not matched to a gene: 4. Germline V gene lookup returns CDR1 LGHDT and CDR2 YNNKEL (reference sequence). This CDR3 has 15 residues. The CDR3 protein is CASSLGQGADYGYTF. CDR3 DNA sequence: TGTGCCAGCAGCCTAGGACAGGGGGCTGACTATGGCTACACCTTC.

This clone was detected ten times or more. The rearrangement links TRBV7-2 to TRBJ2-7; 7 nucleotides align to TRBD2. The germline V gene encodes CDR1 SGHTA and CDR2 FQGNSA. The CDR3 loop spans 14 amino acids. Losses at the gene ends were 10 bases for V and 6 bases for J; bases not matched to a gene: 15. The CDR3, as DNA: TGTGCCACCAGTATTGGGGGGGAACTAGTCGAGCAGTACTTC. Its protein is CATSIGGELVEQYF.

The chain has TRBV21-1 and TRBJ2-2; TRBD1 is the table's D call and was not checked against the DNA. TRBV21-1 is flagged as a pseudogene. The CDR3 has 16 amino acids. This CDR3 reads CASSKRHNWDTGELFF. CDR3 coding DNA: TGTGCCAGCAGCAAGCGACACAACTGGGACACCGGGGAGCTGTTTTTT.

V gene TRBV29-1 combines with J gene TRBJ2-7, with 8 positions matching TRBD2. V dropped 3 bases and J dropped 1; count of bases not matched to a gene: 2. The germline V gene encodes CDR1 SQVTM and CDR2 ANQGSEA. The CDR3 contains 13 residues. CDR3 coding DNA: TGCAGCGTTGAGCGGGGGGATTCCTACGAGCAGTACTTC. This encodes CSVERGDSYEQYF.

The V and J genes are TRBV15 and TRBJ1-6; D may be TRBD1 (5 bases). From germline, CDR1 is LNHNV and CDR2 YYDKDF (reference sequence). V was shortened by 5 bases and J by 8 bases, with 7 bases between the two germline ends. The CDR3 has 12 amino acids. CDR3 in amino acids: CATSGTYSPLHF. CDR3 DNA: TGTGCCACCAGCGGGACTTATTCACCCCTCCACTTT.

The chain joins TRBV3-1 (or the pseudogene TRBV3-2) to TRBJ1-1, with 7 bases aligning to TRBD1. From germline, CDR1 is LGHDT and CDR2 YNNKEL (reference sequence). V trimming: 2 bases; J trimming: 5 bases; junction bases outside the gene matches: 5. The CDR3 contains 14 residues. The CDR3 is CASSQSDRSTEAFF. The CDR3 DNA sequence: TGTGCCAGCAGCCAATCGGACAGGTCGACTGAAGCTTTCTTT.

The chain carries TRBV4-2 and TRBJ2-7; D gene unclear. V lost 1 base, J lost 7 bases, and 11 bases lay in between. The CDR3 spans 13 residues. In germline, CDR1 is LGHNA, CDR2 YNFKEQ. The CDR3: CASSQAAIREQYF. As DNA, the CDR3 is TGTGCCAGCAGCCAAGCAGCGATCCGTGAGCAGTACTTC.

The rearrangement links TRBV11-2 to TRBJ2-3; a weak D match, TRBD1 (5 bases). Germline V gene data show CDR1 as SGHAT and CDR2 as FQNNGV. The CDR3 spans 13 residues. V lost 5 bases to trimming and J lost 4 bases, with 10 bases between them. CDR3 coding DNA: TGTGCCAGCAGCGAGCCCAGGGCAGATACGCAGTATTTT. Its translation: CASSEPRADTQYF.